The 10 T cell receptor beta chains below come from one sample, sequenced in a study of T cells in women clearing cervical HPV infection. Clones were read by immunoSEQ multiplex PCR, and TCRdb kept only the in-frame ones, dropping some. With tens of thousands of clones in the sample, the ten largest clones hold under 6.5%. Input material: blood buffy coat. Every receptor here comes from a woman between 18 and 70 years old with a cervical HPV16 infection that either progressed to CIN3+ or cleared (not recorded which).

Details on this clone: The read is 3 residues too short to cover the CDR3 end, so that end is filled in from the germline J gene. The V and J genes are TRBV5-1 and TRBJ2-5; possibly TRBD1 for D (5 bases). This CDR3 contains 15 residues. Trimming left V 4 bases short and J 7 bases short, with 20 bases between. CDR1 is SGHRS, CDR2 YFSETQ, per germline. The CDR3 is CASSRTNGNEGTQYF. The CDR3 DNA, read in part, is TGCGCCAGCAGCCGGACAAATGGGAACGAAGGGACC.

Concerning this clone: Sequencing ends 3 residues short of the CDR3 end; the germline J gene provides the rest. V gene TRBV18 combines with J gene TRBJ1-2, with D unclear. Trimming pared 9 bases from V and 0 bases from J, leaving 14 bases between. The germline V gene has CDR1 KGHSH and CDR2 LQKENI. The CDR3 is 14 amino acids. The CDR3 DNA, read in part, is TGTGCCAGTTCTCCAGGCCCTTCTAACTATGGC. Translation: CASSPGPSNYG. The whole CDR3 sequence is CASSPGPSNYGYTF. The full variable domain, rest sourced from reference TRBV18 and TRBJ1-2, is NAGVMQNPRHLVRRRGQEARLRCSPMKGHSHVYWYRQLPEEGLKFMVYLQKENIIDESGMPKERFSAEFPKEGPSILRIQQVVRGDSAAYFCASSPGPSNYGYTFGSGTRLTVV.

About this clone: The CDR3 goes on 3 residues after the read ends, and that part is filled in from the germline J gene. V and J are TRBV13 and TRBJ1-2, with 7 bases fitting TRBD1. Germline values: CDR1 PRHDT, CDR2 FYEKMQ (reference sequence). The CDR3 is 13 amino acids. The CDR3 DNA, read in part, is TGTGCCAGCAGCTGGGGGACAGCCTACGAC. This codes for CASSWGTAYD. The whole CDR3 sequence reads CASSWGTAYDYTF. Based on the CDR3 plus reference TRBV13 and TRBJ1-2, the full variable domain is AAGVIQSPRHLIKEKRETATLKCYPIPRHDTVYWYQQGPGQDPQFLISFYEKMQSDKGSIPDRFSAQQFSDYHSELNMSSLELGDSALYFCASSWGTAYDYTFGSGTRLTVV.

On this clone: The read falls 3 residues short of the CDR3 end, and the missing part is taken from the germline J gene. The rearrangement joins TRBV6-7 to TRBJ1-2; D not certain. TRBV6-7 is an open reading frame whose function is uncertain. V lost 0 bases, J lost 3 bases, and 14 bases lay in between. There are 16 residues in the CDR3. CDR3 amino acids: CASSYSSAAGDYGYTF. CDR3 DNA (partial): TGTGCCAGCAGTTACTCATCGGCAGCCGGGGACTATGGC.

CDR3 DNA (partial): TGCGCCAGCAGCTTGACGGGGTCCGGCAATCAGCCC. This gives the protein CASSLTGSGNQP. The complete CDR3 protein is CASSLTGSGNQPQHF. The rearrangement uses TRBV5-1 and TRBJ1-5, with unresolved D. The read is 3 residues too short to cover the CDR3 end, so that end is filled in from the germline J gene. The CDR3 has 15 amino acids. The V gene lost 1 base and the J gene lost 2 bases, with 10 bases spanning the gap. CDR1 and CDR2 (germline): SGHRS, YFSETQ.

On this clone itself: The read is 3 residues too short to cover the CDR3 end, so that end is filled in from the germline J gene. The chain uses TRBV3-1 (or the pseudogene TRBV3-2) and TRBJ1-1; D not certain. CDR1 is LGHDT, CDR2 YNNKEL, per germline (reference sequence). The CDR3 covers 16 residues. Trimming took off 0 bases at V and 4 bases at J, with 15 bases between the two ends. Partial CDR3 DNA: TGTGCCAGCAGCCAAGATCTGGGCTTCTACGGCACTGAA. This encodes CASSQDLGFYGTE. The full CDR3 reads CASSQDLGFYGTEAFF.

Details on this clone: The CDR3 is cut off 3 residues early in the read; its end comes from the germline J gene. The chain recombines TRBV7-3 with TRBJ1-2; D may be TRBD1 (6 bases). The CDR3 has 13 amino acids. Germline values: CDR1 SGHTA, CDR2 FQGTGA. The chain's CDR3 is CASSFSTTGCYTF. The CDR3 DNA, read in part, is TGTGCCAGCAGCTTCTCGACCACAGGGTGC. The whole variable domain, filled in from reference TRBV7-3 and TRBJ1-2, reads GAGVSQTPSNKVTEKGKYVELRCDPISGHTALYWYRQSLGQGPEFLIYFQGTGAADDSGLPNDRFFAVRPEGSVSTLKIQRTERGDSAVYLCASSFSTTGCYTFGSGTRLTVV.

A remark on this clone: The DNA ends 3 residues before the CDR3 does, and the rest of the CDR3 is filled in from the germline J gene. Other DNA sequences within the sample encode an identical CDR3. V usage is TRBV5-1 and J usage is TRBJ2-5, with D perhaps matching TRBD1 (5 bases). The CDR3 runs 14 residues. V was shortened by 4 bases and J by 2 bases, with 12 bases between the two germline ends. Germline CDR1 is SGHRS and CDR2 is YFSETQ. CDR3 bases read: TGCGCCAGCAGCCCTGGACACATTCAAGAGACC. Its translation is CASSPGHIQET. The full CDR3 protein reads CASSPGHIQETQYF. The full variable domain, with the rest looked up from reference TRBV5-1 and TRBJ2-5, is KAGVTQTPRYLIKTRGQQVTLSCSPISGHRSVSWYQQTPGQGLQFLFEYFSETQRNKGNFPGRFSGRQFSNSRSEMNVSTLELGDSALYLCASSPGHIQETQYFGPGTRLLVL.

Turning to this clone: The CDR3 goes on 3 residues after the read ends, and that part is filled in from the germline J gene. The chain employs TRBV4-1 and TRBJ2-7; D gene unclear. Trimming cost V 2 bases and J 1 base, with 15 bases left between them. The CDR3 has 16 residues. Germline V gene data show CDR1 as MGHRA and CDR2 as YSYEKL. The CDR3 DNA, read in part, is TGCGCCAGCAGCCAAATCCCAGTCAAAGAGTCCTACGAG. This gives the protein CASSQIPVKESYE. The complete CDR3 sequence is CASSQIPVKESYEQYF.

Notes on this clone: The read falls 3 residues short of the CDR3 end, and the missing part is taken from the germline J gene. The chain employs TRBV11-2 and TRBJ2-3, with 9 bases matching TRBD2. V shed 8 bases and J 3 bases; nucleotides not matched to a gene: 9. The CDR3 length is 15 residues. In germline, CDR1 is SGHAT, CDR2 FQNNGV. The covered CDR3 bases are TGTGCCAGCGTCCCTACTAGCGGGTTTACAGATACG. It translates to CASVPTSGFTDT. The whole CDR3 is CASVPTSGFTDTQYF.